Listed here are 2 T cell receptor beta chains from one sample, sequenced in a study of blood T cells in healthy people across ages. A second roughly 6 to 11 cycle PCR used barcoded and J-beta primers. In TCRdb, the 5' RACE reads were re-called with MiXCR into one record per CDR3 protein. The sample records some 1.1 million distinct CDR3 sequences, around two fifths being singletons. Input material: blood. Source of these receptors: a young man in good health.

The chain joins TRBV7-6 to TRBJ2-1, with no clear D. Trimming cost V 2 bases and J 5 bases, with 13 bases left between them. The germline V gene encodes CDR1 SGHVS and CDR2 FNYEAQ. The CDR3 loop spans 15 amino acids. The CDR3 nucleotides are TGTGCCAGCAGCTTAACCCATAACGACCACAATGAGCAGTTCTTC. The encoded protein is CASSLTHNDHNEQFF. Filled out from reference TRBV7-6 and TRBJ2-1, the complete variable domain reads GAGVSQSPRYKVTKRGQDVALRCDPISGHVSLYWYRQALGQGPEFLTYFNYEAQQDKSGLPNDRFSAERPEGSISTLTIQRTEQRDSAMYRCASSLTHNDHNEQFFGPGTRLTVL.

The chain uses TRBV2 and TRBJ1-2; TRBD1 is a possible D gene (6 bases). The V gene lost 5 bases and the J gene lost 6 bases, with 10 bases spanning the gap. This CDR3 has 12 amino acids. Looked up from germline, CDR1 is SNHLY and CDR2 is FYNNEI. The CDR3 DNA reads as TGTGCCAGCAGTCGGGACACGGATGGCTACACCTTC. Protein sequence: CASSRDTDGYTF. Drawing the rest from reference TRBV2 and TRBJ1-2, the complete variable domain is EPEVTQTPSHQVTQMGQEVILRCVPISNHLYFYWYRQILGQKVEFLVSFYNNEISEKSEIFDDQFSVERPDGSNFTLKIRSTKLEDSAMYFCASSRDTDGYTFGSGTRLTVV.